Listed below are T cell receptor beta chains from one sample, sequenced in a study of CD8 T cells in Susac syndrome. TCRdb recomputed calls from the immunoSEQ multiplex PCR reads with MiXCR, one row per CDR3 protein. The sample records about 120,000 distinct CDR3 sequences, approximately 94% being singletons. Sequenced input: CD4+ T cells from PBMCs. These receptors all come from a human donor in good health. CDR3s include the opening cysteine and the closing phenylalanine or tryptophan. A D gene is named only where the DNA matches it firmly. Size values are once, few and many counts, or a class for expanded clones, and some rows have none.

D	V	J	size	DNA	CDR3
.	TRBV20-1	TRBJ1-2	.	TGCAGTGCATGGACGGGAGCCTATGGCTACACCTTC	CSAWTGAYGYTF
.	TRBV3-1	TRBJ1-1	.	TGTGCCAGCAGCCAAGATCGGAGAACTGAAGCTTTCTTT	CASSQDRRTEAFF
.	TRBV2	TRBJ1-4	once	TGTGCCAGCAGTGAAATGTCAGCCAATGAAAAACTGTTTTTT	CASSEMSANEKLFF
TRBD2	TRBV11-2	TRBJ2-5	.	TGTGCCAGCAGCCTAGCGGGAAGATTACAAGAGACCCAGTACTTC	CASSLAGRLQETQYF
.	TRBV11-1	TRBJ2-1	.	TGTGCCAGCAGCTTAGCGAGAGGCGACAGCGCTGTACTTCCAAGCTCCTACAATGAGCAGTTCTTC	CASSLARGDSAVLPSSYNEQFF
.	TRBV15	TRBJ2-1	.	TGTGCCACCAGCCAAGAATGGGACGGCAATGAGCAGTTCTTC	CATSQEWDGNEQFF
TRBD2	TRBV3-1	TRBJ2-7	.	TGTGCCAGCAGCTCGACTAGCGGGATTTCCTACGAGCAGTACTTC	CASSSTSGISYEQYF
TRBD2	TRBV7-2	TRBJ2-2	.	TGTGCCAGCAGCTTACGGACTAGCAACACCGGGGAGCTGTTTTTT	CASSLRTSNTGELFF
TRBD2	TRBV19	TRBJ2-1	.	TGTGCCAGTAGTATTGGAATAGCGGGAGGGCAGAATGAGCAGTTCTTC	CASSIGIAGGQNEQFF
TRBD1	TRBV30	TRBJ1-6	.	TGTGCCTGGAGTTCTACAGGGGGTCGGTCAACCCTCCACTTT	CAWSSTGGRSTLHF
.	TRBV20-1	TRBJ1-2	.	TGCAGTGCTAGAGATAACGGGGCAATCAATGGCTACACCTTC	CSARDNGAINGYTF
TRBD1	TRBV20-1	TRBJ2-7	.	TGCAGTGCTCCCGGGACAGGAGCCTTTGAGCAGTACTTC	CSAPGTGAFEQYF
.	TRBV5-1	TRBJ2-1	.	TGCGCCAGCAGTCCTTCTCGGGAGTGGGGCTACAATGAGCAGTTCTTC	CASSPSREWGYNEQFF
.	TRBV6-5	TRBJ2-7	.	TGTGCCACCCGACACACCTACGAGCAGTACTTC	CATRHTYEQYF
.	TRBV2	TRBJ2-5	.	TGTGCCAGCACCTTCGACAGGCTAGAGACCCAGTACTTC	CASTFDRLETQYF
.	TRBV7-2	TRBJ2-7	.	TGTGCCAGCAGCCCCCGGGTCCAGACCTACGAGCAGTACTTC	CASSPRVQTYEQYF
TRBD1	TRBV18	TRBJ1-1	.	TGTGCCAGCTCACCACAGGACAGGGGGCCTTACACTGAAGCTTTCTTT	CASSPQDRGPYTEAFF
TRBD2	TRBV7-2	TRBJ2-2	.	TGTGCCAGCAGGGGGGCGGGAGGGACCGGGGAGCTGTTTTTT	CASRGAGGTGELFF
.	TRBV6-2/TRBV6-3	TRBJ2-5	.	TGTGCCAGCAGTTTCCACCAGGCGGGTGCGGGAGAGACCCAGTACTTC	CASSFHQAGAGETQYF
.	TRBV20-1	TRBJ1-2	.	TGCAGTGCGCCGACGGCAGCCTCTATCTATGGCTACACCTTC	CSAPTAASIYGYTF
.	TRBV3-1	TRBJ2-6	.	TGTGCCAGCAGCCGCGGCCTAGCTGGGGCCAACGTCCTGACTTTC	CASSRGLAGANVLTF
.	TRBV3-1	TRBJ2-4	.	TGTGCCAGCAGCCATGGACTGTCACTAGCCAAAAACATTCAGTACTTC	CASSHGLSLAKNIQYF
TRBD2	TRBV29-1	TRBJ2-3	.	TGCAGCGTCCCCCAGACTAGCGTACCCCGGGATACGCAGTATTTT	CSVPQTSVPRDTQYF
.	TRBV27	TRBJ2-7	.	TGTGCCAGCAGTTTACAAGGGCCACAGGTGCCCTCCTACGAGCAGTACTTC	CASSLQGPQVPSYEQYF
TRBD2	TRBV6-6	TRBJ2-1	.	TGTGCCAGCAGTTACGGGACTAGCGACTACAATGAGCAGTTCTTC	CASSYGTSDYNEQFF
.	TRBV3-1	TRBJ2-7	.	TGTGCCAGCAGCCTGTCGACCGATAGAACGAACGAGCAGTACTTC	CASSLSTDRTNEQYF